The present T cell receptor (beta chain) was sequenced within a study of blood T cell repertoires in COVID-19. The wider study: Spain, Italy and the United States supplied samples that represented acute and convalescent COVID-19. The analysed material was cDNA or gDNA that came from T cells, B-cell-depleted T cells, or PBMCs.

Per the original data handling: Estimates of nucleated cell counts were drawn from the amplification of reference gene primers. Sequencing used immunoSEQ multiplex PCR; TCRdb keeps in-frame clones, though not all of them. V and J calls and clone size are copied from that table; D and trimming were computed from the DNA. The sample records about 53,000 clones, about 80% being singletons. The TCR comes from a human donor in a cohort sampled during active COVID-19. Sequenced material: peripheral blood.

The CDR3: CASSPAVAGRYNEQFF. In DNA, the CDR3 is TGTGCCAGCAGTCCTGCGGTAGCGGGGCGCTACAATGAGCAGTTCTTC. The gene calls are TRBV28 and TRBJ2-1; 8 bases match TRBD2. The CDR3 extends over 16 amino acids. Trimming removed 5 bases from V and 3 bases from J; junction bases left unmatched: 9. CDR1 and CDR2 from the germline V gene are MDHEN and SYDVKM.